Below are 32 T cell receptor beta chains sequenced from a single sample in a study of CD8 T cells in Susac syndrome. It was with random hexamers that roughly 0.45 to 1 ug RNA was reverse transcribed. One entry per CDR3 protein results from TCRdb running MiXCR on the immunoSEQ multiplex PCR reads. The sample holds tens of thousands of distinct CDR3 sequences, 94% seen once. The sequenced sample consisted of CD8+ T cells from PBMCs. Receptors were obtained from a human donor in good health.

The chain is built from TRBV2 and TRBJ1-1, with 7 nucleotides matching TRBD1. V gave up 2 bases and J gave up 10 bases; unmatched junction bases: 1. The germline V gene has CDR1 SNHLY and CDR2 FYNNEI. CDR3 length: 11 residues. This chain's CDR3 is CASSERDRAFF. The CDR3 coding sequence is TGTGCCAGCAGTGAAAGGGACAGAGCTTTCTTT.

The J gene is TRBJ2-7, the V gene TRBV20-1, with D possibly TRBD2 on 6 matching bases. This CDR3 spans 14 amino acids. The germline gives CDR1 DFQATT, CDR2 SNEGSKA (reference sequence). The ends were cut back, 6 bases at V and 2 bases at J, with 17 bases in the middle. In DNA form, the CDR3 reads TGCAGTGCCAATCTACTGGGCGGGACCTACGAGCAGTACGTC. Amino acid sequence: CSANLLGGTYEQYV.

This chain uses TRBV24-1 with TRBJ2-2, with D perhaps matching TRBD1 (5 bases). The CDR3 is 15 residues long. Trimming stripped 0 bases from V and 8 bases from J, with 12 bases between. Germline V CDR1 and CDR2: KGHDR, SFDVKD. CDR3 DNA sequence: TGTGCCACCAGTGATTTGAGGTACCAGGGAGGGGAGCTGTTTTTT. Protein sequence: CATSDLRYQGGELFF.

The CDR3 DNA follows: TGTGCCAGCAGCTTAGTGACTTGGGGATACAATGAGCAGTTCTTC. Translated: CASSLVTWGYNEQFF. The chain has TRBV11-2 and TRBJ2-1; no definite D call. Between the trimmed V and J ends, which lost 1 base and 4 bases, there was a span of 11 bases. The CDR3 extends over 15 amino acids. Germline assignment: CDR1 SGHAT and CDR2 FQNNGV.

This chain's CDR3 is CASSYGTGFEQFF. The CDR3 DNA follows: TGTGCCAGCAGTTACGGGACAGGGTTTGAGCAGTTCTTC. The chain couples TRBV6-5 to TRBJ2-1; 9 bases fit TRBD1. There are 13 residues in the CDR3. Germline trimming cut 2 bases from V and 9 bases from J; bases unmatched to any gene: 2. The germline CDR1 and CDR2 sequences are MNHEY and SVGAGI.

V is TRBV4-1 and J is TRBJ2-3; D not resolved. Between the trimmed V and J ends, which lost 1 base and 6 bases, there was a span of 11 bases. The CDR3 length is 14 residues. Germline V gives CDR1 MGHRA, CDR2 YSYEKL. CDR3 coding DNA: TGCGCCAGCAGCCAAGTCTTTGAAACTGATACGCAGTATTTT. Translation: CASSQVFETDTQYF.

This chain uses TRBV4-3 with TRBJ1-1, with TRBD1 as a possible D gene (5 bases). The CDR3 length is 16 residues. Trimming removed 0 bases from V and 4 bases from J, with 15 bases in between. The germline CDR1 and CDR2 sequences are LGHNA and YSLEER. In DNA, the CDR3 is TGCGCCAGCAGCCAAGATGTGGGGCTCGCGGGCACTGAAGCTTTCTTT. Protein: CASSQDVGLAGTEAFF.

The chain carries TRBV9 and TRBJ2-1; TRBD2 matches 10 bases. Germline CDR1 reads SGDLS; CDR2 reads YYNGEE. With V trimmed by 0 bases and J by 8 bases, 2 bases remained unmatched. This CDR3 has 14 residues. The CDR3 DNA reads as TGTGCCAGCAGCGTAGCCAGCGGGGGGGATGAGCAGTTCTTC. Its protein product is CASSVASGGDEQFF.

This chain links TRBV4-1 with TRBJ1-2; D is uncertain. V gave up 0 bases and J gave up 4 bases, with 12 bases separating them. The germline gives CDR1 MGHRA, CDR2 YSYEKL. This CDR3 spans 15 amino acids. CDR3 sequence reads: CASSQEERITYGYTF. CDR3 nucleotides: TGCGCCAGCAGCCAAGAAGAACGGATAACCTATGGCTACACCTTC.

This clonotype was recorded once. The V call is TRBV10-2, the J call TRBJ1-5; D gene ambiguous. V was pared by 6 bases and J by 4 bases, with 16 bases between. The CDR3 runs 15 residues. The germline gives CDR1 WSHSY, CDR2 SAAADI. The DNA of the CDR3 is TGCGCCAGCAGCCAGTTTGGGGATTATAATCAGCCCCAGCATTTT. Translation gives CASSQFGDYNQPQHF.

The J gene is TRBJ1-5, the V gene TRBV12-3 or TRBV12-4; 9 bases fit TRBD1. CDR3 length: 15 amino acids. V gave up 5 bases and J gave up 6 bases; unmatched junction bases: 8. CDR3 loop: CASSPLRQGVQPQHF. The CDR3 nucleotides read TGTGCCAGCAGTCCCTTAAGACAGGGGGTTCAGCCCCAGCATTTT.

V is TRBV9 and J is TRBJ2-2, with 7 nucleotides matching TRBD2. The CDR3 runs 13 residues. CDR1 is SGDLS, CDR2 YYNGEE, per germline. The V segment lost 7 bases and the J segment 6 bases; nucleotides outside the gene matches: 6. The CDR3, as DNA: TGTGCCAGCCGCTTTGGGGGGGCCGGGGAGCTGTTTTTT. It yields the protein CASRFGGAGELFF.

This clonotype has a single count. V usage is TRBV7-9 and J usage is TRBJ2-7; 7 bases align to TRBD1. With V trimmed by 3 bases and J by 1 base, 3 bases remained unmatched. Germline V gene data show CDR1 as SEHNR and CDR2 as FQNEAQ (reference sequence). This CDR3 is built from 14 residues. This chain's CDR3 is CASSFTGESYEQYV. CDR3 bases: TGTGCCAGCAGCTTCACAGGGGAGTCCTACGAGCAGTACGTC.

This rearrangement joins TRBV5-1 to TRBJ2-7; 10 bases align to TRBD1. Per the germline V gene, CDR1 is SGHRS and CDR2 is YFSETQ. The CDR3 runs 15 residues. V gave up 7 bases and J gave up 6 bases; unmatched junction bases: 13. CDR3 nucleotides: TGCGCCAGCGGGACCGGGACAGGGGAAGAACGCGAGCAGTACTTC. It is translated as CASGTGTGEEREQYF.

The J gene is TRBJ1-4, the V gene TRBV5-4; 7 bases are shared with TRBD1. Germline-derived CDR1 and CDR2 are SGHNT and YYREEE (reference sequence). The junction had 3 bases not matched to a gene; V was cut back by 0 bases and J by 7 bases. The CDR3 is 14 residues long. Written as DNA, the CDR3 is TGTGCCAGCAGCTTGGGACAGGGAAGTGAAAAACTGTTTTTT. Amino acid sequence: CASSLGQGSEKLFF.

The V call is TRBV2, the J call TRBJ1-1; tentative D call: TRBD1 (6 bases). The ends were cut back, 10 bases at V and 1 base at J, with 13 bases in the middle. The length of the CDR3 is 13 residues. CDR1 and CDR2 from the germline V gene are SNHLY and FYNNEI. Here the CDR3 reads CATPGGTNTEAFF. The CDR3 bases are TGTGCCACCCCGGGGGGCACGAACACTGAAGCTTTCTTT.

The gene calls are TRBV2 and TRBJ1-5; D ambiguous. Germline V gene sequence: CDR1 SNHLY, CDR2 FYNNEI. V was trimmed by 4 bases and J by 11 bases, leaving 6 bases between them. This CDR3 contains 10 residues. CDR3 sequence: CASSGAAQHF. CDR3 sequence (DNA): TGTGCCAGCAGTGGGGCAGCCCAGCATTTT.

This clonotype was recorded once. CDR3 in amino acids: CATSDELGGPRSYEQYV. The CDR3 DNA sequence: TGTGCCACCAGTGATGAGCTCGGAGGGCCGAGGTCCTACGAGCAGTACGTC. J is TRBJ2-7 and V is TRBV24-1; possibly TRBD2 for D (6 bases). This CDR3 is built from 17 residues. In germline, CDR1 is KGHDR, CDR2 SFDVKD. V was trimmed by 3 bases and J by 1 base, leaving 18 bases between them.

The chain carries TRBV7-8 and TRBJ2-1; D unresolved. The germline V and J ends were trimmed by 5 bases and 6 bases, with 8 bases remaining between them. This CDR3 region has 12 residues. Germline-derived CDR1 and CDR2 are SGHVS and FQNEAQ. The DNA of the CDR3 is TGTGCCAGCAGCCGTACCGCCAATGAGCAGTTCTTC. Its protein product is CASSRTANEQFF.

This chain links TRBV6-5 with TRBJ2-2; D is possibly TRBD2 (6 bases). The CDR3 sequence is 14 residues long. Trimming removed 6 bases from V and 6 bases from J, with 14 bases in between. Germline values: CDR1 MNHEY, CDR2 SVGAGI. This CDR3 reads CASREGLYAGELFF. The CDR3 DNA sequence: TGTGCCAGCAGGGAGGGACTTTACGCCGGGGAGCTGTTTTTT.

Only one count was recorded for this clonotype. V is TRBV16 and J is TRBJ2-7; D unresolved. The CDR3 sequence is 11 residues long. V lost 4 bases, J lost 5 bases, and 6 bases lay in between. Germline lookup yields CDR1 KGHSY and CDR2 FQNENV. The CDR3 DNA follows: TGTGCCAGCAGCCTCTCGGACGAGCAGTACGTC. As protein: CASSLSDEQYV.

CDR3 sequence: CASSQVGQVNQPQHF. In DNA form, the CDR3 reads TGCGCCAGCAGCCAAGTAGGACAGGTCAATCAGCCCCAGCATTTT. The rearrangement joins TRBV4-1 to TRBJ1-5, with 7 bases that match TRBD1. The V and J ends lost 1 base and 3 bases, in that order; junction bases with no gene match: 3. The CDR3 sequence is 15 residues long. Germline CDR1 is MGHRA and CDR2 is YSYEKL.

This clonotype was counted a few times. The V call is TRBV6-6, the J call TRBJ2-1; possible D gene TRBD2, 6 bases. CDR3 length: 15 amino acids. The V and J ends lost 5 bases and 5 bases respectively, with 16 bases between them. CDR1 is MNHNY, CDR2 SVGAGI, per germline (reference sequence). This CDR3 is CASSLWPGENNEQFF. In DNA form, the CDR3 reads TGTGCCAGCAGTCTCTGGCCGGGGGAAAACAATGAGCAGTTCTTC.

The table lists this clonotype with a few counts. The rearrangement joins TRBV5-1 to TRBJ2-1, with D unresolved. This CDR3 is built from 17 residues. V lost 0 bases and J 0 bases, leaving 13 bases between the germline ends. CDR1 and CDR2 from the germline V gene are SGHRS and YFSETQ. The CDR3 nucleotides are TGCGCCAGCAGCTTGGCTCTACAGATAGTCTCCTACAATGAGCAGTTCTTC. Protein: CASSLALQIVSYNEQFF.

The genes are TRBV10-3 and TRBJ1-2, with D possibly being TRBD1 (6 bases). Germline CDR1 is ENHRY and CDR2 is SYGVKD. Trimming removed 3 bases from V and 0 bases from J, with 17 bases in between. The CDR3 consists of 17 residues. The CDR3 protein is CAISEGPRGLANYGYTF. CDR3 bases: TGTGCCATCAGTGAAGGTCCCAGGGGTTTAGCTAACTATGGCTACACCTTC.

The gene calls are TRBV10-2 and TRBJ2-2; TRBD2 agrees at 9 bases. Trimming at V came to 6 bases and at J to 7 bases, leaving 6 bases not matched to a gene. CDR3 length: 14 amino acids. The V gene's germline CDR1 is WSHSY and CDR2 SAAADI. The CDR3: CASRSSGVFGELFF. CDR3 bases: TGCGCCAGCAGGTCTAGCGGGGTATTCGGGGAGCTGTTTTTT.

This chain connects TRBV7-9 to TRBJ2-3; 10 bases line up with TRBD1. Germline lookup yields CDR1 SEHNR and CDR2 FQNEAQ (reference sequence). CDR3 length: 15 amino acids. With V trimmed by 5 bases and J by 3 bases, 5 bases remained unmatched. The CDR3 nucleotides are TGTGCCAGCAGCCAGAGGGACAGGGGTACAGATACGCAGTATTTT. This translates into CASSQRDRGTDTQYF. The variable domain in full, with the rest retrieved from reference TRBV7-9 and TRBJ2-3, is DTGVSQNPRHKITKRGQNVTFRCDPISEHNRLYWYRQTLGQGPEFLTYFQNEAQLEKSRLLSDRFSAERPKGSFSTLEIQRTEQGDSAMYLCASSQRDRGTDTQYFGPGTRLTVL.

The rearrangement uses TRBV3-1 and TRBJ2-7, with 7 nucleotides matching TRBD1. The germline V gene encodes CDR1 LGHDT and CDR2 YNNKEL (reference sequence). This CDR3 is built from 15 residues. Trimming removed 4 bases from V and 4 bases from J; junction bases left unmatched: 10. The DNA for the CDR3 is TGTGCCAGCAGCCTTCGACAGGGAGTAGGTTACGAGCAGTACTTC. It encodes CASSLRQGVGYEQYF.

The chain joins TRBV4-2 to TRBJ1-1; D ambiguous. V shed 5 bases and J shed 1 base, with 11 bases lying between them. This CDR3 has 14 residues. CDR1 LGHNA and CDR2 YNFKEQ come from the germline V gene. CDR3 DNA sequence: TGTGCCAGCAGCTGGAGACGGGAGAACACTGAAGCTTTCTTT. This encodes CASSWRRENTEAFF.

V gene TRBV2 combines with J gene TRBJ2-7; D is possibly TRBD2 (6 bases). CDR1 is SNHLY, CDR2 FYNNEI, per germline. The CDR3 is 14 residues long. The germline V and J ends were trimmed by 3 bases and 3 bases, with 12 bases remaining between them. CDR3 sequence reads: CASSDIRGVYEQYV. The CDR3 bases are TGTGCCAGCAGTGACATACGCGGGGTCTACGAGCAGTACGTC.

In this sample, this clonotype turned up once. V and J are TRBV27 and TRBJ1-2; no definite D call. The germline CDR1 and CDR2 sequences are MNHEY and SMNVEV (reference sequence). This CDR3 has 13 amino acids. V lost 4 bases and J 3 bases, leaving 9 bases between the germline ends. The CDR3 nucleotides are TGTGCCAGCAGTTCGGACGGCGACTATGGCTACACCTTC. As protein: CASSSDGDYGYTF.

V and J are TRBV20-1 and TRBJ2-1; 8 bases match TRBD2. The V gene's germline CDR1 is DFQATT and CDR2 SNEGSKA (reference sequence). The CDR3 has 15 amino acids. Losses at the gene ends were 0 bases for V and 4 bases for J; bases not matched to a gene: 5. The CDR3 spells CSARERGAPYNEQFF. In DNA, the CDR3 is TGCAGTGCTAGAGAGCGGGGGGCTCCATACAATGAGCAGTTCTTC.